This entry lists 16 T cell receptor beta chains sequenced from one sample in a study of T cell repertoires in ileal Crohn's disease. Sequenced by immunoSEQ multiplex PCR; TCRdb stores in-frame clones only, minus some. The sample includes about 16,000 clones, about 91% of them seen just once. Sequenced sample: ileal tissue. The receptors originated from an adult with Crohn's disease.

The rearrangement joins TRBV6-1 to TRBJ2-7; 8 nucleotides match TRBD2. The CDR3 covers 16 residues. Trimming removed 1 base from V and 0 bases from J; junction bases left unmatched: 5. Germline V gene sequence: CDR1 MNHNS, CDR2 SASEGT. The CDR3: CASSEGGGLGSYEQYF. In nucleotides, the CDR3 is TGTGCCAGCAGTGAAGGTGGGGGACTAGGCTCCTACGAGCAGTACTTC.

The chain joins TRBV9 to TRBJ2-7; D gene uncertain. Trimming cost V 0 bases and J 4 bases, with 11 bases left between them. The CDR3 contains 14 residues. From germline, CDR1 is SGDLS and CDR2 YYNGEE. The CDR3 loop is CASSVGSEPYEQYF. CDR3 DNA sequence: TGTGCCAGCAGCGTAGGGAGCGAACCATACGAGCAGTACTTC. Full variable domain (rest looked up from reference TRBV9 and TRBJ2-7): DSGVTQTPKHLITATGQRVTLRCSPRSGDLSVYWYQQSLDQGLQFLIQYYNGEERAKGNILERFSAQQFPDLHSELNLSSLELGDSALYFCASSVGSEPYEQYFGPGTRLTVT.

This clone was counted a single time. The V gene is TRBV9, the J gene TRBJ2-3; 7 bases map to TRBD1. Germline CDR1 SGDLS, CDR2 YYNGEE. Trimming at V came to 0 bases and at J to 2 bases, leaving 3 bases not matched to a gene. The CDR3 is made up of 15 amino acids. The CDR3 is CASSVDGTVTDTQYF. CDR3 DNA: TGTGCCAGCAGCGTAGATGGGACAGTCACAGATACGCAGTATTTT. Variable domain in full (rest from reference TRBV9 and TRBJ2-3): DSGVTQTPKHLITATGQRVTLRCSPRSGDLSVYWYQQSLDQGLQFLIQYYNGEERAKGNILERFSAQQFPDLHSELNLSSLELGDSALYFCASSVDGTVTDTQYFGPGTRLTVL.

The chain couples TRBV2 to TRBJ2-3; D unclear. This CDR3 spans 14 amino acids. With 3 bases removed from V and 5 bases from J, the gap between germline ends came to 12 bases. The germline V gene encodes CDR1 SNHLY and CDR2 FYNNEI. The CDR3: CASSEGTRGDTQYF. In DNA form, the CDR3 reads TGTGCCAGCAGTGAGGGTACCCGAGGAGATACGCAGTATTTT. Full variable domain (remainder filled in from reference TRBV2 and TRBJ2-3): EPEVTQTPSHQVTQMGQEVILRCVPISNHLYFYWYRQILGQKVEFLVSFYNNEISEKSEIFDDQFSVERPDGSNFTLKIRSTKLEDSAMYFCASSEGTRGDTQYFGPGTRLTVL.

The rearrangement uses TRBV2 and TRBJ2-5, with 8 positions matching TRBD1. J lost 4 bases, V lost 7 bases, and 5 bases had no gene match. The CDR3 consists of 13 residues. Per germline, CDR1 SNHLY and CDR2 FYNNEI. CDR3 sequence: CASTGQGRETQYF. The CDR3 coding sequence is TGTGCCAGCACTGGACAGGGACGAGAGACCCAGTACTTC.

The CDR3 sequence is CAWSTGTAASYEQYF. DNA of the CDR3: TGTGCCTGGAGTACCGGGACAGCGGCGTCCTACGAGCAGTACTTC. The chain employs TRBV30 and TRBJ2-7, with 7 bases lining up with TRBD1. Germline values: CDR1 GTSNPN, CDR2 SVGIG (reference sequence). Germline trimming cut 2 bases from V and 1 base from J; bases unmatched to any gene: 8. The CDR3 sequence is 15 residues long.

The CDR3 nucleotides read TGCGCCAGCAGCTTGGCCGGGACAGGGCTTCGCGAGCAGTACTTC. This translates into CASSLAGTGLREQYF. V gene TRBV5-1 combines with J gene TRBJ2-7; 9 bases map to TRBD1. CDR1 SGHRS and CDR2 YFSETQ come from the germline V gene. Trimming removed 0 bases from V and 6 bases from J; junction bases left unmatched: 7. The CDR3 totals 15 residues.

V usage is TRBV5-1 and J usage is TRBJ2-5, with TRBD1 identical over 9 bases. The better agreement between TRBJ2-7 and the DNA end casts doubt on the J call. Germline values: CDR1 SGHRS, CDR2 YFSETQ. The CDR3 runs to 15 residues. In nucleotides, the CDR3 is TGCGCCAGCAGGCGGGACAGGGTGCAGACCTACGAGCAGTACTTC. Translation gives CASRRDRVQTYEQYF.

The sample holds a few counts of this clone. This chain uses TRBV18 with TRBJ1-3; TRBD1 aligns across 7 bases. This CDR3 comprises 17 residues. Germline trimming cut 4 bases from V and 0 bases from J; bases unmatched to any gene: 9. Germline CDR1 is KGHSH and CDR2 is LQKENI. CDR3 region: CASSLTGVRASGNTIYF. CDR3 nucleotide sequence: TGTGCCAGCTCACTCACAGGGGTAAGGGCCTCTGGAAACACCATATATTTT.

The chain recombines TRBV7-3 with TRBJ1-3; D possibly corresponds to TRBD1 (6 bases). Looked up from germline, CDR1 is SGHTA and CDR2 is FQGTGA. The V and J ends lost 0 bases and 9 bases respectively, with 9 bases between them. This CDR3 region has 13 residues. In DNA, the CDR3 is TGTGCCAGCAGCTTAACGGGGGCTCGCACCATATATTTT. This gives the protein CASSLTGARTIYF.

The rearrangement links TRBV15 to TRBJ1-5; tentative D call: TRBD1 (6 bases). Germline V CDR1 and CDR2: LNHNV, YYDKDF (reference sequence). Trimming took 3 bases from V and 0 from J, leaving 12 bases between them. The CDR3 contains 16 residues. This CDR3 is CATSRPGQFSNQPQHF. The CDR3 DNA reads TGTGCCACCAGCAGGCCCGGACAGTTTAGCAATCAGCCCCAGCATTTT.

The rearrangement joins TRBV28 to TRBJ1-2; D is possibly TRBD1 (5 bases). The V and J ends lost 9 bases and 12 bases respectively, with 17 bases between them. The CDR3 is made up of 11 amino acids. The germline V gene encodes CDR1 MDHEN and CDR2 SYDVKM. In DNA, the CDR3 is TGTGCCAGTACGGACCGGGGGGGGGACACCTTC. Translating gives CASTDRGGDTF.

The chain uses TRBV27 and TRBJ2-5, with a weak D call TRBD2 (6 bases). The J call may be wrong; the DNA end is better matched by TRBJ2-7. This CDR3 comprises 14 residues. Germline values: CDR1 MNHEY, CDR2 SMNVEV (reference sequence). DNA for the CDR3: TGTGCCAGCAGTCCCCTGGGGGGTACCTACGAGCAGTACTTC. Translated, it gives CASSPLGGTYEQYF.

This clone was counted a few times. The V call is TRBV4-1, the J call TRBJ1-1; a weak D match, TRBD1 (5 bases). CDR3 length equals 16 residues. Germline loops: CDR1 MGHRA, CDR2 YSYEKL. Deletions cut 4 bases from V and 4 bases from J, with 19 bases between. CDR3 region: CASSLGTLTSSTEAFF. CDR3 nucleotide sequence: TGCGCCAGCAGCCTCGGGACTCTCACGTCGAGCACTGAAGCTTTCTTT.

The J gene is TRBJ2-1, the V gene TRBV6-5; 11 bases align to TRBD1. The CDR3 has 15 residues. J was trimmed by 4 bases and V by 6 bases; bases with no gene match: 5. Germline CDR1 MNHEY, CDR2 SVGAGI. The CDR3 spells CASRTGTGGYNEQFF. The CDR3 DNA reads TGTGCCAGCAGAACCGGGACAGGGGGTTACAATGAGCAGTTCTTC.

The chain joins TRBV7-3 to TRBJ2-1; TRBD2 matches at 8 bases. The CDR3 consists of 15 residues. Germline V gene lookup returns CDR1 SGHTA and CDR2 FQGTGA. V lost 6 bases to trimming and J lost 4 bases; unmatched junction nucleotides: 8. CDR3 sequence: CASSEVAGRYNEQFF. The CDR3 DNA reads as TGTGCCAGCAGTGAGGTAGCGGGGAGGTACAATGAGCAGTTCTTC.